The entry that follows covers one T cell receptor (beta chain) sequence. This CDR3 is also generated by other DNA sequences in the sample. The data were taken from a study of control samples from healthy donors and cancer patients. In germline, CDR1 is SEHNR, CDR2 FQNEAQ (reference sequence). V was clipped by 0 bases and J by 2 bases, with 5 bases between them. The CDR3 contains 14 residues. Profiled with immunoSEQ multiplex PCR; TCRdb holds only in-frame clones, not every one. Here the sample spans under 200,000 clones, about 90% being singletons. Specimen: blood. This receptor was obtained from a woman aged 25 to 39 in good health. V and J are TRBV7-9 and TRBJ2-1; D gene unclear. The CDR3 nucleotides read TGTGCCAGCAGCTTAGCGGGCCCCTACAATGAGCAGTTCTTC. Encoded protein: CASSLAGPYNEQFF.